The 20 T cell receptor beta chains below all came from one sample that was sequenced in a study of OX40 agonist ivuxolimab in advanced cancers. The assay was immunoSEQ multiplex PCR, and TCRdb's table has in-frame clones only and misses some. The table includes about 77,000 clones, approximately 89% detected once. Material: CD4+ or CD8+ T cells sorted from blood, obtained in a trial of the OX40 agonist ivuxolimab. All receptors derive from an adult with an advanced solid tumor such as melanoma, head and neck, liver or kidney cancer.

The CDR3 is CASSQISLYEQYF. DNA for the CDR3: TGTGCCAGCAGCCAAATCAGCCTCTACGAGCAGTACTTC. The chain has TRBV7-9 and TRBJ2-7; unclear D gene. Germline V CDR1 and CDR2: SEHNR, FQNEAQ (reference sequence). The germline V and J ends were trimmed by 5 bases and 3 bases, with 11 bases remaining between them. The CDR3 spans 13 residues.

The V and J genes are TRBV30 and TRBJ2-3, with D possibly called TRBD1 or TRBD2 (6 bases each). The CDR3 consists of 13 residues. V gave up 8 bases and J gave up 0 bases, with 12 bases separating them. CDR1 is GTSNPN and CDR2 is SVGIG in the germline V gene (reference sequence). This chain's CDR3 is CAGGGGSTDTQYF. The CDR3 nucleotides read TGTGCCGGAGGAGGGGGAAGCACAGATACGCAGTATTTT.

The V gene is TRBV28, the J gene TRBJ1-5; possibly TRBD1 for D (5 bases). The CDR3 is made up of 14 amino acids. With 7 bases removed from V and 6 bases from J, the gap between germline ends came to 16 bases. Germline-derived CDR1 and CDR2 are MDHEN and SYDVKM. CDR3 residues: CASNTGGKSQPQHF. CDR3 DNA: TGTGCCAGCAATACCGGGGGTAAGAGTCAGCCCCAGCATTTT.

The rearrangement joins TRBV9 to TRBJ2-7; perhaps TRBD1 as D (5 bases). CDR3 length: 15 amino acids. Per germline, CDR1 SGDLS and CDR2 YYNGEE. V lost 2 bases and J lost 7, with 19 bases in between. CDR3 amino acids: CASSVSGQGVGEQYF. DNA for the CDR3: TGTGCCAGCAGCGTTTCCGGTCAAGGGGTGGGGGAGCAGTACTTC.

This chain uses TRBV18 with TRBJ2-7; no firm D call. Germline CDR1 and CDR2: KGHSH and LQKENI. This CDR3 has 13 amino acids. V dropped 8 bases and J dropped 1 base, with 12 bases sitting between them. CDR3 loop: CASLRGGSYEQYF. The CDR3 region has the DNA TGTGCCAGCCTACGAGGCGGATCCTACGAGCAGTACTTC.

The gene calls are TRBV29-1 and TRBJ2-1; D is undetermined. In germline, CDR1 is SQVTM, CDR2 ANQGSEA. This CDR3 spans 13 amino acids. Trimming shortened V by 4 bases and J by 5 bases, and 12 bases separated the two germline ends. This chain's CDR3 is CSVGSSGHNEQFF. The CDR3 DNA is TGCAGCGTTGGATCCTCAGGCCACAATGAGCAGTTCTTC.

The rearrangement uses TRBV9 and TRBJ2-5; D is tentatively TRBD1 or TRBD2 (5 bases each). Germline CDR1 is SGDLS and CDR2 is YYNGEE. The germline V and J ends were trimmed by 0 bases and 4 bases, with 13 bases remaining between them. The CDR3 contains 15 residues. The CDR3 coding sequence is TGTGCCAGCAGCGTAGGGGGGTCTAATATAGAGACCCAGTACTTC. It is translated as CASSVGGSNIETQYF.

A word on this clone: This sample includes further DNA sequences coding for the same CDR3. The chain carries TRBV5-1 and TRBJ1-1; unclear D gene. Germline values: CDR1 SGHRS, CDR2 YFSETQ. Trimming stripped 4 bases from V and 1 base from J, with 11 bases between. The CDR3 consists of 14 residues. In nucleotides, the CDR3 is TGCGCCAGCAGCCTAAGCCCAGGGAACACTGAAGCTTTCTTT. It specifies CASSLSPGNTEAFF. The full variable domain, with the rest looked up from reference TRBV5-1 and TRBJ1-1, is KAGVTQTPRYLIKTRGQQVTLSCSPISGHRSVSWYQQTPGQGLQFLFEYFSETQRNKGNFPGRFSGRQFSNSRSEMNVSTLELGDSALYLCASSLSPGNTEAFFGQGTRLTVV.

The chain has TRBV15 and TRBJ1-2; possible D gene TRBD1, 6 bases. Between the trimmed V and J ends, which lost 11 bases and 4 bases, there was a span of 17 bases. Per germline, CDR1 LNHNV and CDR2 YYDKDF (reference sequence). This CDR3 has 13 residues. The CDR3 sequence is CASSWGRSYGYTF. The CDR3 DNA reads TGTGCCTCATCTTGGGGGCGGTCCTATGGCTACACCTTC.

The V call is TRBV18, the J call TRBJ1-1; 7 bases fit TRBD1. The CDR3 has 15 amino acids. Germline V gene sequence: CDR1 KGHSH, CDR2 LQKENI. The junction had 8 bases not matched to a gene; V was cut back by 2 bases and J by 5 bases. The CDR3 loop is CASSPKGATRTEAFF. CDR3 nucleotide sequence: TGTGCCAGCTCACCAAAGGGGGCGACGCGGACTGAAGCTTTCTTT. The whole variable domain, filled in from reference TRBV18 and TRBJ1-1, reads NAGVMQNPRHLVRRRGQEARLRCSPMKGHSHVYWYRQLPEEGLKFMVYLQKENIIDESGMPKERFSAEFPKEGPSILRIQQVVRGDSAAYFCASSPKGATRTEAFFGQGTRLTVV.

On this clone itself: The junction shows a germline mismatch at one end, possibly a read error. The chain links TRBV2 to TRBJ2-7; 8 bases align to TRBD1. The germline V gene encodes CDR1 SNHLY and CDR2 FYNNEI. The CDR3 has 11 residues. CDR3 protein: CASREGQAADF. The CDR3 DNA reads TGTGCCAGCAGAGAGGGACAGGCCGCGGACTTC.

The chain recombines TRBV28 with TRBJ2-1; D unclear. The CDR3 extends over 12 amino acids. V was cut by 6 bases and J by 8 bases, with 11 bases left in between. The germline CDR1 and CDR2 sequences are MDHEN and SYDVKM. The CDR3 region has the DNA TGTGCCAGCAGGATCCAGTACGATGAGCAGTTCTTC. Amino acid sequence: CASRIQYDEQFF.

This chain uses TRBV7-8 with TRBJ1-2, with unresolved D. In germline, CDR1 is SGHVS, CDR2 FQNEAQ. The V and J ends lost 2 bases and 2 bases respectively, with 9 bases between them. This CDR3 region has 14 residues. The CDR3 DNA reads TGTGCCAGCAGCTTAAAGCGGGCGAACTATGGCTACACCTTC. It specifies CASSLKRANYGYTF.

The chain combines TRBV11-2 with TRBJ2-7; TRBD2 might be the D (6 bases). The CDR3 length is 14 residues. The germline gives CDR1 SGHAT, CDR2 FQNNGV. V lost 4 bases to trimming and J lost 8 bases, with 18 bases between them. CDR3 loop: CASSSVVLGGKQYF. The CDR3 bases are TGTGCCAGCAGCTCAGTCGTCTTAGGAGGGAAGCAGTACTTC.

This rearrangement joins TRBV5-1 to TRBJ1-2; tentatively, D is TRBD1 (5 bases). The germline V gene encodes CDR1 SGHRS and CDR2 YFSETQ. This CDR3 is 15 amino acids long. V lost 5 bases and J 1 base, leaving 15 bases between the germline ends. This CDR3 reads CASSTGTVLNYGYTF. For the CDR3, the DNA is TGCGCCAGCAGTACCGGGACGGTACTTAACTATGGCTACACCTTC.

This clone was observed once. The rearrangement links TRBV28 to TRBJ1-5; 7 bases align to TRBD1. Germline CDR1 and CDR2: MDHEN and SYDVKM. CDR3 length: 16 amino acids. Trimming took 4 bases from V and 6 from J; bases not matched to a gene: 12. As DNA, the CDR3 is TGTGCCAGCAGTTGGGAACTGCTGGCAGGGGGTCAGCCCCAGCATTTT. This gives the protein CASSWELLAGGQPQHF.

The genes are TRBV19 and TRBJ1-2, with D possibly matching TRBD1 (6 bases). The length of the CDR3 is 12 residues. CDR1 is LNHDA and CDR2 is SQIVND in the germline V gene (reference sequence). V lost 6 bases to trimming and J lost 6 bases, with 11 bases between them. CDR3 loop: CASSSQGHGYTF. In nucleotides, the CDR3 is TGTGCCAGTAGCTCACAGGGACATGGCTACACCTTC.

The gene calls are TRBV28 and TRBJ1-5, with TRBD1 matching 9 bases. The CDR3 consists of 14 residues. The germline V gene encodes CDR1 MDHEN and CDR2 SYDVKM. V gave up 4 bases and J gave up 5 bases; unmatched junction bases: 3. The CDR3 nucleotides are TGTGCCAGCAGTTCCGGGACAGGGTATCAGCCCCAGCATTTT. Protein product: CASSSGTGYQPQHF.

This chain links TRBV11-2 with TRBJ2-1; TRBD2 might be the D (5 bases). The CDR3 covers 16 residues. Trimming cost V 0 bases and J 3 bases, with 12 bases left between them. From germline, CDR1 is SGHAT and CDR2 FQNNGV. The CDR3 sequence is CASSLEWRVLYNEQFF. The CDR3 DNA is TGTGCCAGCAGCTTAGAATGGCGGGTTCTCTACAATGAGCAGTTCTTC.

This chain uses TRBV5-1 with TRBJ2-3; 9 bases line up with TRBD2. Unmatched junction bases numbered 4, after V lost 5 bases and J lost 0 bases. The germline gives CDR1 SGHRS, CDR2 YFSETQ. The CDR3 covers 15 residues. The CDR3 DNA is TGCGCCAGCAGACTGACTAGCGGAAGCACAGATACGCAGTATTTT. Its translation: CASRLTSGSTDTQYF.